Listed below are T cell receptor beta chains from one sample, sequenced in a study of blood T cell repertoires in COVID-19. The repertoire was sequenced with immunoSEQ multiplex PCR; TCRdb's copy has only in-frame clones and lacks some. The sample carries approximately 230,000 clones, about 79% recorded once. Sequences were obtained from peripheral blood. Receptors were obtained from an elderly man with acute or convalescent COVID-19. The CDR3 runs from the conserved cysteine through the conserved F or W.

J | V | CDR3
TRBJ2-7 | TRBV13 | CASSFPPNNRGFYEQYF
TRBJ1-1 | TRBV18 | CASSPRQLNTEAFF
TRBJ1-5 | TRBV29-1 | CSVLQGYDSNQPQHF
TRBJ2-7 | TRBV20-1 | CSASRGRSYEQYF
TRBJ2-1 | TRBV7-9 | CASSLRLAGQNEQFF
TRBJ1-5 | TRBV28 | CAVKRAGRDNQPQHF
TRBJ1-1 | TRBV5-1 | CASSLASGRGNTEAFF
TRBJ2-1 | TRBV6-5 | CASGIGTALNEQFF
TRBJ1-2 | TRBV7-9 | CASSSRGGGGYTF
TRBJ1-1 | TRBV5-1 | CASSLWCREEAFF
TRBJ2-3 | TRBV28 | CASSFGLITDTQYF
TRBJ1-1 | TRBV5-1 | CASSLVGGNDEAFF
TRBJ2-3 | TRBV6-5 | CASRISLEIAGYF
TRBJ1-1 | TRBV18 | CASSGRLELGTEAFF
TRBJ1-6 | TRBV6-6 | CASSLQGARDSPLHF
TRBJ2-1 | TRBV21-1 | CASSPRDSPSEQFF
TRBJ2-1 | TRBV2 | CASRGRGRSGNEQFF
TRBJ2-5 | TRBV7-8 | CASSSTRGGNRQTQYF
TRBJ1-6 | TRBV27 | CASSQTGWNSPLHF
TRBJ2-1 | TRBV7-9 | CASSIPVRSNEQFF
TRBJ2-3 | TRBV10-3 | CAISESWDRGRNTQYF
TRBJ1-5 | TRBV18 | CASSPGTGANRWQPQHF
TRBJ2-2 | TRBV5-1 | CASSLGGGENTGELFF
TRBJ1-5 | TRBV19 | CASSRRDRTFLQHF
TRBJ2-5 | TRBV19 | CASSIGPGGGETQYF
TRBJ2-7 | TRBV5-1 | CASSFPGTYEQYF
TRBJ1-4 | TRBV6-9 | CATGDRDNEKLFF
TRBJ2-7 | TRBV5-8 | CASSDSLLAGGFEQYF
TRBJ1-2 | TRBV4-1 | CASSLPGQGASGYTF
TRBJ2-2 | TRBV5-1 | CASSSPGQGNTGELFF
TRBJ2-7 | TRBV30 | CAWSGGLLSSYEQYF
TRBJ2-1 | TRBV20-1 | CSARGRNEQFF
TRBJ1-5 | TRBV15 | CATSPTRGSSQPQHF
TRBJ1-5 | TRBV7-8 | CASSLEPGQPQHF
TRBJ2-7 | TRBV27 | CASSKGVISYEQYF
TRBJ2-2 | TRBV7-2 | CASSPGRVNTGELFF
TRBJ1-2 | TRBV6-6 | CASRSELYGYTF
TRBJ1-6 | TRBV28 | CASSLSLDTGLTRSLHF
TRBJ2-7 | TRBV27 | CASSLSTVSQYEQYF
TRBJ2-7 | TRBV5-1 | CASRPGSGRRGRALEQYF
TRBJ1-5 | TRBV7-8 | CASSSENKGRGRGQPQHF
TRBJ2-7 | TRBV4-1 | CASSQEVASGRASNNEQYF
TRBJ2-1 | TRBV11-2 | CASSLVGGLYNEQFF
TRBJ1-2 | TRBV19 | CASSIDRGPGLHYGYTF
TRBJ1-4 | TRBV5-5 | CASSLDGLKNEKLFF
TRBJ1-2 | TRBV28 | CASSSGSGYTF
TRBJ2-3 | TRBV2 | CASSVDGGAGTDTQYF
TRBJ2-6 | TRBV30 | CAWSRRRGLGYGANVLTF
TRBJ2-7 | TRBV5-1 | CASSWALGGQGLEQYF